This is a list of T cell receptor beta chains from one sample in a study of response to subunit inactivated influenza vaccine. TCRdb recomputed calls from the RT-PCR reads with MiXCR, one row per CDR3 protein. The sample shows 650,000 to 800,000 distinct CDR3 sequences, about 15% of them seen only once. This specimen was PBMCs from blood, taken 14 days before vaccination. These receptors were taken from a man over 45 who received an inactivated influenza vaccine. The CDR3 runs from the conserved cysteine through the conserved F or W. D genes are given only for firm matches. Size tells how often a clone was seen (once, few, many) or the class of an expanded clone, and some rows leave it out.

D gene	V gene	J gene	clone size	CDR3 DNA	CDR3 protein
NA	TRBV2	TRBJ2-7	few	TGTGCCAGCAGTGGGTTGACAGGTTGGCGCTACGAGCAGTACTTC	CASSGLTGWRYEQYF
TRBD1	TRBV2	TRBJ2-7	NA	TGTGCCAGCAGTTTTTCCGGGACAGGGCCCTACGAGCAGTACTTC	CASSFSGTGPYEQYF
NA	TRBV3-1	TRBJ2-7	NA	TGTGCCAGCAGCTGGGGGTACGGCGAGCAGTACTTC	CASSWGYGEQYF
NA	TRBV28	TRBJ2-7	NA	TGTGCCACCCAGTTTCCTAGTTGGGGCTACGAGCAGTACTTC	CATQFPSWGYEQYF
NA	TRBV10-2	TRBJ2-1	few	TGCGCCAGCAGGGTCTTACGGGGCTCCTACAATGAGCAGTTCTTC	CASRVLRGSYNEQFF
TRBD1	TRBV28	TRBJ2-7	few	TGTGCCACCGTGGACAGGGGCTACGAGCAGTACTTC	CATVDRGYEQYF
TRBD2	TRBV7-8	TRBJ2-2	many	TGTGCCAGCAGGCCCCCGGGACTAGCGGCGAACGGGGAGCTGTTTTTT	CASRPPGLAANGELFF
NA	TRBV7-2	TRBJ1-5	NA	TGTGCCAGCAGCTTTGCCGGCGTAGAGCCCCAGCATTTT	CASSFAGVEPQHF
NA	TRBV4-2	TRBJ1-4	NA	TGTGCCAGCAGCCGTTCAACGGCCCCGGGCGAAAAACTGTTTTTT	CASSRSTAPGEKLFF
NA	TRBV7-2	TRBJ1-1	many	TGTGCCAGCAGCTTGGAGGGGAGCGCTTTCTTT	CASSLEGSAFF
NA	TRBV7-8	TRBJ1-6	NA	TGTGCCAGCAGTCCTAATCAGGATTCACCCCTCCACTTT	CASSPNQDSPLHF
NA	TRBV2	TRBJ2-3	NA	TGTGCCAGCAGTGAACTAGATGGATACACAGATACGCAGTATTTT	CASSELDGYTDTQYF
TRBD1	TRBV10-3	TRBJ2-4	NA	TGTGCCATCAGTGAGTCGAGGGGGTGGGGACAGGGGGCAGACATTCAGTACTTC	CAISESRGWGQGADIQYF
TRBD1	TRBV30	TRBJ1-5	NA	TGTGCCTGGAGTAGGGACAGGGTTGGCCAGCCCCAGCATTTT	CAWSRDRVGQPQHF
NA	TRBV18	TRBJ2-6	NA	TGTGCCAGCTCACCAATGGGGACAGGGGCCAACGTCCTGACTTTC	CASSPMGTGANVLTF
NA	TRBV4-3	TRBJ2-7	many	TGCGCCAGCAGCCAAGATCAGGACTCATACGAGCAGTACTTC	CASSQDQDSYEQYF
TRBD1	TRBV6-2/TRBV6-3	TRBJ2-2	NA	TGTTCCAGCAGTTTATACAGGGGGAACACCGGGGAGCTGTTTTTT	CSSSLYRGNTGELFF
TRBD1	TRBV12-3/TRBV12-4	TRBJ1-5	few	TGTGCCAGCAGTTTTGGGGACAGGGCACATCAGCCCCAGCATTTT	CASSFGDRAHQPQHF
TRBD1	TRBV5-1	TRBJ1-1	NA	TGCGCCAGCAGTTCCGAGGGGGCAACCACTGAAGCTTTCTTT	CASSSEGATTEAFF
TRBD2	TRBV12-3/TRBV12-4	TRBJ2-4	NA	TGTGCCAGCAGTCCACTCGGGGGGGGCGGGGGGAACATTCAGTACTTC	CASSPLGGGGGNIQYF
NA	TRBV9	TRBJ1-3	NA	TGTGCCAGCAGCGGGCAGGCCCTCTCTGGAAACACCATATATTTT	CASSGQALSGNTIYF
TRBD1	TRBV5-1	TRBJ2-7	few	TGCGCCAGCAGCATGGACAGGGGAAACTACGAGCAGTACTTC	CASSMDRGNYEQYF
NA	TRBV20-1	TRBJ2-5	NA	TGCAGTGCTAGAGCATTAGGTCAAGAGACCCAGTACTTC	CSARALGQETQYF
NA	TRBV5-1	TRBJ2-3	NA	TGCGCCAGCAGCTTGGTGGGGGGTCATAGACAGGCGAGCACAGATACGCAGTATTTT	CASSLVGGHRQASTDTQYF